These T cell receptor beta chains were read from a single sample in a study of cytomegalovirus exposure and HLA in healthy donors. Only in-frame clones appear in the TCRdb table, and some are missing; sequencing was by immunoSEQ multiplex PCR. Seen here are over 110,000 clones, approximately 80% observed once, and the top ten hold less than 7.5%. Sequencing was carried out using PBMCs. These receptors were collected from a woman in her thirties or forties in good health and CMV-seropositive. The CDR3 runs from the conserved cysteine through the conserved F or W. The order of the fields is V gene, clone size, D gene, J gene, CDR3 DNA, CDR3 protein. D genes are given only for firm matches. Clone size, where shown, is once, few, many, or a class for clones that have expanded.

>TRBV15|once|TRBD1|TRBJ1-2
TGTGCCACCAGCCGACAAGGGGGCGCCTATGGCTACACCTTC
CATSRQGGAYGYTF
>TRBV5-1|-|TRBD2|TRBJ2-5
TGCGCCAGCCGACTCGGGACTAGCGGGAACCCCCAGTACTTC
CASRLGTSGNPQYF
>TRBV4-1|-|TRBD2|TRBJ2-1
TGCGCCAGCAGCCATGGGGGGGGACTCTACAATGAGCAGTTCTTC
CASSHGGGLYNEQFF
>TRBV1|-|-|TRBJ1-1
TGCACCAGCAGCCAAGATCAACCCCAGGGTGACATGAACACTGAAGCTTTCTTT
CTSSQDQPQGDMNTEAFF
>TRBV14|-|TRBD2|TRBJ2-1
TGTGCCAGCAGCCAAGTGGGGCCGGGACTAGTATCCGACAATGAGCAGTTCTTC
CASSQVGPGLVSDNEQFF
>TRBV5-1|-|-|TRBJ2-3
TGCGCCAGCAGCTCGATCGTAGCCATCACAGATACGCAGTATTTT
CASSSIVAITDTQYF
>TRBV13|-|TRBD1|TRBJ2-7
TGTGCCAGCAGCCAGGGACAGGGAGCCGAGCAGTACTTC
CASSQGQGAEQYF
>TRBV4-1|-|TRBD1|TRBJ1-2
TGCGCCAGCAGCCTTCTTACAGGGGGAGGTGGCTACACCTTC
CASSLLTGGGGYTF
>TRBV21-1|-|-|TRBJ2-3
TGTGCCAGCAGCGGACGACAGGGAATTGAAACAGATACGCAGTATTTT
CASSGRQGIETDTQYF
>TRBV5-1|-|TRBD2|TRBJ2-1
TGCGCCAGCAGCTTACTAGCGGGAGGGTACAATGAGCAGTTCTTC
CASSLLAGGYNEQFF